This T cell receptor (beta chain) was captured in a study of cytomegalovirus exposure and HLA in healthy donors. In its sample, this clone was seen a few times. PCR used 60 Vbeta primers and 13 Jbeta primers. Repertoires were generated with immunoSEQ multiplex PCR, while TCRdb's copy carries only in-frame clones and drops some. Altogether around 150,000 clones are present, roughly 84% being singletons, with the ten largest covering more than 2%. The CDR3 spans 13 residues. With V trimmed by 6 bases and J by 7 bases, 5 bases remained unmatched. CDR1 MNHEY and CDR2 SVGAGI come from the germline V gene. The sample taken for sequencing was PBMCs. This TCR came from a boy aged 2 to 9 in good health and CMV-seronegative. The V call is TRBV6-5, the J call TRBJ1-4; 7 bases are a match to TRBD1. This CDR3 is CASRYRDSEKLFF. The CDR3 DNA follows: TGTGCCAGCAGGTACCGGGACAGTGAAAAACTGTTTTTT.